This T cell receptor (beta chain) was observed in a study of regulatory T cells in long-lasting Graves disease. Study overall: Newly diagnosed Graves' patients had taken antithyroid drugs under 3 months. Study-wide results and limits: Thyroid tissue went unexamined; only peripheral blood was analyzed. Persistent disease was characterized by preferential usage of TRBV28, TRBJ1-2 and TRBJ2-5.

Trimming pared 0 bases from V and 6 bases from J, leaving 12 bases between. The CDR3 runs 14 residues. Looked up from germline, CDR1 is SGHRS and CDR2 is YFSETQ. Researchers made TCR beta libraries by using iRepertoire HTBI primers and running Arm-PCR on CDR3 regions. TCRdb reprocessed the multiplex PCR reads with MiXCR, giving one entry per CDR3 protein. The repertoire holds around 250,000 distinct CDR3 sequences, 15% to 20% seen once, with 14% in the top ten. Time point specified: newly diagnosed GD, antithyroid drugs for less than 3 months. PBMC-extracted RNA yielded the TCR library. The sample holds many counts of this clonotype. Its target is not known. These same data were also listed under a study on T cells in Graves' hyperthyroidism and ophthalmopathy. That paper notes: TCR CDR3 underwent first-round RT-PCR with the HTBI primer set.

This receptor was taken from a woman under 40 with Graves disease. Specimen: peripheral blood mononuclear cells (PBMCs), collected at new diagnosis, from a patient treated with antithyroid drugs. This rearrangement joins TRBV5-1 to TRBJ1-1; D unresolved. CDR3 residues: CASSLDGNRAEAFF. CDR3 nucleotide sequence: TGCGCCAGCAGCTTGGATGGGAATCGGGCTGAAGCTTTCTTT. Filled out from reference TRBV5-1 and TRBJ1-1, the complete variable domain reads KAGVTQTPRYLIKTRGQQVTLSCSPISGHRSVSWYQQTPGQGLQFLFEYFSETQRNKGNFPGRFSGRQFSNSRSEMNVSTLELGDSALYLCASSLDGNRAEAFFGQGTRLTVV.